This T cell receptor (beta chain) was obtained from a study of blood T cell repertoires in COVID-19 (dated by TCRdb to the early 2020s). Study-level background: Collaborator samples came from the United States, Italy and Spain and covered acute and convalescent phases of COVID-19. The prospective study material was composed of cDNA or gDNA derived from T cells, B-cell-depleted T cells, or PBMCs. Subjects who had been exposed to COVID-19, were actively infected with it, or had recovered from it provided the deeply sampled blood TCRbeta repertoires that made up the dataset. The repertoires were released in a freely available public database meant as a resource for research on the immune response to SARS-CoV-2. Samples were obtained from the ongoing ImmuneRACE study (first 160 participants) and from 1,000 to 1,500 subjects provided by 6 global collaborators. A de-identified subject ID, COVID-19 status, age in years and sex were almost always included in the sample metadata. Where HLA class I and class II types were available, the types were taken from metadata supplied by the sample provider, not from assay-based typing. The investigation overall reported the following: The quantity of clinical and demographic metadata differed by source and by participant and was supplied without curation.

The CDR3 runs 15 residues from the cysteine to the phenylalanine. Just the 45-base CDR3 DNA is kept, in frame starting at base 1. Via the germline V gene, CDR1 is MNHEY and CDR2 SVGAGI. Germline trimming: 5 bases from V, 4 bases from J; junction bases outside gene matches: 9. For this clone: Its recognized antigen is unknown. Per-base quality was not reported, and no clone a single base away is much larger than it.

Each collaborating institution followed its own protocols to collect whole blood in K2EDTA tubes. For TCRbeta analysis, collaborators shipped samples as frozen whole blood, isolated PBMCs, or DNA extracted from either of those sample types. TCRbeta CDR3 regions were amplified from genomic DNA by means of the immunoSEQ Assay, a bias-controlled multiplex PCR. Per the authors' processing: The number of nucleated cells in each sample was estimated from the amplification of reference gene primers within the assay. To quantify the absolute abundance of each unique TCRbeta CDR3 rearrangement, sequence reads were collapsed and filtered. For each sample, productive Simpson clonality was calculated by taking the square root of Simpson's diversity index across productive rearrangements. This is the immuneACCESS table as TCRdb keeps it, with only in-frame sequences that have V and J called. A part of the clones is gone; compared with another copy, unresolved V genes explain less than half, and the rest is unexplained. D and trimming come from the DNA, and the V and J calls and clone size come from that table. Counted in this sample were under 300,000 clones; roughly 80% of them appeared once. The ten largest clones represent around 3.4% of the sample.

The sample taken for sequencing was peripheral blood. This clonotype was sampled from a woman in her late teens or twenties with acute or convalescent COVID-19. The chain links TRBV6-5 with TRBJ1-1, and 8 junctional nucleotides match TRBD1. At the DNA level, the sequence is TGTGCCAGCAGTAAACAGGGGGAATTTGGCACTGAAGCTTTCTTT. It specifies CASSKQGEFGTEAFF.